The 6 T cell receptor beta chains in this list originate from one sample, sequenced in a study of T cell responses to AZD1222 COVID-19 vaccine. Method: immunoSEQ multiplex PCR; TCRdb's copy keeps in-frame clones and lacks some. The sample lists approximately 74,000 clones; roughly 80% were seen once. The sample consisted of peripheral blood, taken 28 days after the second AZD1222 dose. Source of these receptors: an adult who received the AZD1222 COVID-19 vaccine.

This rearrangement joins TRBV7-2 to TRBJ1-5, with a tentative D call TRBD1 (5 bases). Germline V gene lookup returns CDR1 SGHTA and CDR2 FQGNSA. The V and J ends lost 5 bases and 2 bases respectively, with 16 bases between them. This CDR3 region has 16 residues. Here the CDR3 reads CASSPGPGLGNQPQHF. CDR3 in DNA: TGTGCCAGCAGCCCGGGCCCAGGGCTGGGCAATCAGCCCCAGCATTTT.

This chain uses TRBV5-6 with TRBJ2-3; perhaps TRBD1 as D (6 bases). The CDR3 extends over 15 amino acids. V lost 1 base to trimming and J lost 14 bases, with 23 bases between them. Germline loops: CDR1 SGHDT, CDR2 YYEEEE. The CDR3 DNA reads TGTGCCAGCAGCTTGAATTGGATGGACAGTCAAATTCCGTATTTT. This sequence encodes CASSLNWMDSQIPYF. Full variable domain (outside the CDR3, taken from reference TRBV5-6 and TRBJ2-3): DAGVTQSPTHLIKTRGQQVTLRCSPKSGHDTVSWYQQALGQGPQFIFQYYEEEERQRGNFPDRFSGHQFPNYSSELNVNALLLGDSALYLCASSLNWMDSQIPYFGPGTRLTVL.

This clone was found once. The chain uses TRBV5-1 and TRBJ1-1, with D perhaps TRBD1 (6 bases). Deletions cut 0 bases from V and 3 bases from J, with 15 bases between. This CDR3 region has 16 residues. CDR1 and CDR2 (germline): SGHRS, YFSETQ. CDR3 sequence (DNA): TGCGCCAGCAGCTTGGCCGTCGGGGGCAGGGACACTGAAGCTTTCTTT. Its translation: CASSLAVGGRDTEAFF.

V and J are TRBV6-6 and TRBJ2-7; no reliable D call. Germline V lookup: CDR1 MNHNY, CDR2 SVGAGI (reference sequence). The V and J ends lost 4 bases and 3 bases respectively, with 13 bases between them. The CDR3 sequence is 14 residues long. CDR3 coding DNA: TGTGCCAGCAGTTGGGCCGGAGAGAACTACGAGCAGTACTTC. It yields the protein CASSWAGENYEQYF.

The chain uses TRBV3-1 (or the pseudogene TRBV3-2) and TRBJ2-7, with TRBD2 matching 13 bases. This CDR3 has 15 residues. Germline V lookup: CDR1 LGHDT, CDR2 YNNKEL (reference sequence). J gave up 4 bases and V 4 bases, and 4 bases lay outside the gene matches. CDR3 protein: CASSRGTSGEYEQYF. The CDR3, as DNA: TGTGCCAGCAGCCGAGGGACTAGCGGGGAGTACGAGCAGTACTTC.

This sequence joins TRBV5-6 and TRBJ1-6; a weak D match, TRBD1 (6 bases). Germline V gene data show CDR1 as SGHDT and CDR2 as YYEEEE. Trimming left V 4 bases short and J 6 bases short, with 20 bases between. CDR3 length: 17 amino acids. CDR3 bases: TGTGCCAGCAGCCGAACCCTAACAGGGAGCGGTAATTCACCCCTCCACTTT. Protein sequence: CASSRTLTGSGNSPLHF.